A selection of T cell receptor beta chains follows, all from one sample in a study of blood T cell repertoires in COVID-19. TCRdb's copy holds only in-frame clones and misses some; the assay was immunoSEQ multiplex PCR. Of over 250,000 clones in the sample, 85% were seen once. Sequenced input: peripheral blood. These receptors came from a human donor in a cohort sampled during active COVID-19. Both conserved end residues are part of each CDR3.

CDR3 protein | V gene
CASSARTGVPNEQFF | TRBV7-8
CASSTTGGEGQPQHF | TRBV19
CASSPTSGPIASTDTQYF | TRBV7-9
CASSPDRRDQPQHF | TRBV5-1
CSASVGNIQYF | TRBV20-1
CASSFGGRETEAFF | TRBV28
CASSRQGENGYTF | TRBV7-9
CASRPIEDGYTF | TRBV5-1
CASSLAMSSSYEQYF | TRBV5-6
CASSSPGTEAFF | TRBV6-6
CASSLVGAATDTQYF | TRBV4-1
CASLKAGAGELFF | TRBV6-5
CASSLTSGAVRGPGELFF | TRBV5-1
CASSLTSGRRETQYF | TRBV28
CASSWTSVEQFF | TRBV5-8
CASSGTGKDTIYF | TRBV12-3/TRBV12-4
CASSLGVIAATGTDTQYF | TRBV5-1
CASSDAGGEAFF | TRBV3-1/TRBV3-2
CASSYMGLAVDEQYF | TRBV6-2/TRBV6-3
CASSFVRGKQFF | TRBV11-1
CASSERSGTRLYEQYF | TRBV11-2
CASSVDRGDEQYF | TRBV5-5
CASSAPRDSDEQYF | TRBV2
CASTQNRNTEAFF | TRBV6-5
CAWSSPGQTYSPLHF | TRBV30
CASSLLGARGYTF | TRBV7-2
CASAFIDEQYF | TRBV6-5
CASAGSSGNTIYF | TRBV3-1/TRBV3-2
CSVASRGNEQYF | TRBV29-1
CASSPRQGSDTGELFF | TRBV5-8
CASSYSLASGNTIYF | TRBV6-5
CASRHRGRIDAEQYF | TRBV6-5
CASSLQTGELFF | TRBV28
CASSSSGTLQETQYF | TRBV5-1
CASSQIRQGDLAKNIQYF | TRBV18
CASSSGLAGVADIQYF | TRBV7-9
CASSSYRGKDTGELFF | TRBV18
CASSNPSDSPLHF | TRBV6-6
CASSYQQGLNTGELFF | TRBV5-5
CTRSGAGESSYEQYF | TRBV1
CASSLEGARGYTF | TRBV5-1
CASSYSGTVPEQFF | TRBV6-6
CASSPPGDTGELFF | TRBV18
CASSLGARNTGELFF | TRBV11-2
CASSSDRATEAFF | TRBV7-8
CASSAIIGAGGSGNEQFF | TRBV11-2
CASTPWGQSSYEQYF | TRBV6-2/TRBV6-3
CASSISEGPNEQFF | TRBV19
CASSISSGDVNEQFF | TRBV19